This entry lists 29 T cell receptor beta chains sequenced from one sample in a study of T cells in Graves' hyperthyroidism and ophthalmopathy. Amplification targeted TCR beta CDR3 regions from RNA transcripts. In the first-round RT-PCR of the TCR CDR3, the HTBI primer set was used. TCRdb used MiXCR to reprocess the multiplex PCR reads, holding one entry per CDR3 protein. The profile shows 490,000 or so distinct CDR3 sequences, roughly 16% of them singletons. Sequencing was performed on blood. The receptors originated from a woman between 25 and 40 years old with Graves' ophthalmopathy.

This clonotype turned up a few times. The chain employs TRBV7-2 and TRBJ2-7; the match to TRBD2 covers 7 bases. This CDR3 is 16 amino acids long. The V and J ends lost 6 bases and 4 bases, in that order; junction bases with no gene match: 15. The germline V gene encodes CDR1 SGHTA and CDR2 FQGNSA. The CDR3 DNA sequence: TGTGCCAGCAGTCTTAACGGCGGGACTATTTTTTACGAGCAGTACTTC. Protein: CASSLNGGTIFYEQYF. Filled out from reference TRBV7-2 and TRBJ2-7, the complete variable domain reads GAGVSQSPSNKVTEKGKDVELRCDPISGHTALYWYRQSLGQGLEFLIYFQGNSAPDKSGLPSDRFSAERTGGSVSTLTIQRTQQEDSAVYLCASSLNGGTIFYEQYFGPGTRLTVT.

V usage is TRBV12-3 or TRBV12-4 and J usage is TRBJ2-3; a possible D gene is TRBD2 (5 bases). The CDR3 consists of 14 residues. V was shortened by 7 bases and J by 2 bases, with 13 bases between the two germline ends. CDR3 sequence (DNA): TGTGCCAGCATTTTTGGAGGCTCCACAGATACGCAGTATTTT. Translated: CASIFGGSTDTQYF.

The sample holds many counts of this clonotype. In DNA, the CDR3 is TGTGCCAGCAGTTTTCCCGGACTAGCGGGAGGAAAGAATTTCAATGAGCAGTTCTTC. Translation gives CASSFPGLAGGKNFNEQFF. The J gene is TRBJ2-1, the V gene TRBV28; 14 bases map to TRBD2. CDR1 MDHEN and CDR2 SYDVKM come from the germline V gene. The CDR3 is 19 amino acids. J was trimmed by 6 bases and V by 3 bases; bases with no gene match: 13.

This clonotype was counted ten times or more. The genes are TRBV28 and TRBJ2-7; no definite D call. Germline lookup yields CDR1 MDHEN and CDR2 SYDVKM. The germline V and J ends were trimmed by 0 bases and 3 bases, with 9 bases remaining between them. The CDR3 is 14 residues long. The CDR3 sequence: CASSLWGLGYEQYF. The CDR3 nucleotides read TGTGCCAGCAGTTTATGGGGATTGGGCTACGAGCAGTACTTC. Variable domain in full (rest from reference TRBV28 and TRBJ2-7): DVKVTQSSRYLVKRTGEKVFLECVQDMDHENMFWYRQDPGLGLRLIYFSYDVKMKEKGDIPEGYSVSREKKERFSLILESASTNQTSMYLCASSLWGLGYEQYFGPGTRLTVT.

This clonotype came up many times. V and J are TRBV25-1 and TRBJ2-6; TRBD1 agrees at 8 bases. This CDR3 is 20 amino acids long. J was trimmed by 0 bases and V by 0 bases; bases with no gene match: 10. Germline loops: CDR1 MGHDK, CDR2 SYGVNS. CDR3: CASSEYETGDASSGANVLTF. Written as DNA, the CDR3 is TGTGCCAGCAGTGAATACGAGACAGGGGACGCGTCCTCTGGGGCCAACGTCCTGACTTTC.

About this clonotype: A much larger clone lies a single base off, so this may be a read error. The CDR3: CASRHTGGSYDEQFF. DNA of the CDR3: TGTGCCAGCAGGCACACAGGGGGCTCCTACGATGAGCAGTTCTTC. This chain uses TRBV3-1 with TRBJ2-1, with 9 bases identical to TRBD1. CDR1 is LGHDT, CDR2 YNNKEL, per germline (reference sequence). This CDR3 is 15 amino acids long.

The chain is built from TRBV6-2 or TRBV6-3 and TRBJ1-4; D unresolved. V dropped 5 bases and J dropped 6 bases, with 10 bases sitting between them. Looked up from germline, CDR1 is MNHEY and CDR2 is SVGEGT. This CDR3 spans 13 amino acids. The CDR3 nucleotides read TGTGCCAGCAGTGTCCCGGTGGATGAAAAACTGTTTTTT. It encodes CASSVPVDEKLFF.

The chain employs TRBV4-1 and TRBJ2-3; 7 nucleotides align to TRBD2. The CDR3 consists of 15 residues. Germline CDR1 MGHRA, CDR2 YSYEKL. The junction had 5 bases not matched to a gene; V was cut back by 0 bases and J by 5 bases. The CDR3 loop reads CASSQDSTGGDTQYF. The CDR3 DNA reads as TGCGCCAGCAGCCAAGATAGTACGGGGGGAGATACGCAGTATTTT.

This clonotype was recorded at least ten times. The chain has TRBV29-1 and TRBJ2-7, with D tentatively TRBD1 (5 bases). The CDR3 has 12 residues. The germline V gene encodes CDR1 SQVTM and CDR2 ANQGSEA. The V end was cut by 4 bases, the J end by 3 bases, with 10 bases between. The CDR3 reads CSVAQVHYEQYF. The CDR3 DNA is TGCAGCGTTGCACAGGTCCACTACGAGCAGTACTTC.

This clonotype occurred many times. The chain has TRBV20-1 and TRBJ2-1, with D possibly matching TRBD2 (5 bases). Trimming removed 6 bases from V and 8 bases from J, with 11 bases in between. CDR1 DFQATT and CDR2 SNEGSKA come from the germline V gene (reference sequence). This CDR3 has 11 residues. The CDR3 spells CSATRAHEQFF. The CDR3 coding sequence is TGCAGTGCAACTAGGGCCCATGAGCAGTTCTTC.

This clonotype was recorded a few times. The CDR3 DNA reads as TGTGCCAGCAGTTACCGAGGGACAGGGGTAATCTCTGGGGCCAACGTCCTGACTTTC. It is translated as CASSYRGTGVISGANVLTF. The V and J genes are TRBV12-3 or TRBV12-4 and TRBJ2-6; 10 bases line up with TRBD1. V lost 4 bases, J lost 0 bases, and 9 bases stayed unmatched. This CDR3 contains 19 residues.

There are a few counts of this clonotype. The rearrangement uses TRBV20-1 and TRBJ2-3, with 7 bases identical to TRBD2. CDR1 is DFQATT and CDR2 is SNEGSKA in the germline V gene (reference sequence). Trimming cost V 1 base and J 2 bases; bases outside gene matches: 9. The CDR3 sequence is 16 residues long. CDR3 sequence reads: CSARGPREPHTDTQYF. For the CDR3, the DNA is TGCAGTGCTAGAGGTCCGCGGGAGCCACACACAGATACGCAGTATTTT.

Of note for this clonotype: A much larger clone sits a single nucleotide away, making a read error possible. This chain joins TRBV20-1 and TRBJ2-7; D perhaps matches TRBD1 (5 bases). This CDR3 spans 14 amino acids. CDR1 and CDR2 from the germline V gene are DFQATT and SNEGSKA (reference sequence). The CDR3 loop reads CSAREDTSSYEQCF. The CDR3 DNA is TGCAGTGCTAGAGAGGACACAAGCTCCTACGAGCAGTGCTTC.

This clonotype was observed many times. The V and J genes are TRBV11-1 and TRBJ2-1; 7 bases are shared with TRBD2. There are 16 residues in the CDR3. V dropped 2 bases and J dropped 7; count of bases not matched to a gene: 11. Germline CDR1 SGHAT, CDR2 FQDESV (reference sequence). CDR3 DNA: TGTGCCAGCAGCTTAATGGCGGGAGAACCTTTAAATGAGCAGTTCTTC. It specifies CASSLMAGEPLNEQFF.

This clonotype was observed many times. The rearrangement links TRBV7-2 to TRBJ1-5; D is unclear. CDR1 SGHTA and CDR2 FQGNSA come from the germline V gene. CDR3 length: 15 amino acids. V was clipped by 1 base and J by 7 bases, with 14 bases between them. The chain's CDR3 is CASSLGTGSWQPQHF. The DNA for the CDR3 is TGTGCCAGCAGCTTAGGGACGGGCTCATGGCAGCCCCAGCATTTT. Together with reference TRBV7-2 and TRBJ1-5, the CDR3 gives the full variable domain: GAGVSQSPSNKVTEKGKDVELRCDPISGHTALYWYRQSLGQGLEFLIYFQGNSAPDKSGLPSDRFSAERTGGSVSTLTIQRTQQEDSAVYLCASSLGTGSWQPQHFGDGTRLSIL.

This clonotype appeared a few times. The chain joins TRBV5-1 to TRBJ2-5, with TRBD1 matching 9 bases. There are 22 residues in the CDR3. CDR1 and CDR2 (germline): SGHRS, YFSETQ. V lost 2 bases to trimming and J lost 4 bases; unmatched junction nucleotides: 27. CDR3 loop: CASSFPTPIPGQGPIQTETQYF. Here the CDR3 DNA reads TGCGCCAGCAGCTTTCCTACGCCCATACCGGGACAGGGACCTATACAAACAGAGACCCAGTACTTC.

V is TRBV28 and J is TRBJ1-2; D is unresolved. This CDR3 has 15 amino acids. Trimming removed 5 bases from V and 0 bases from J, with 13 bases in between. Looked up from germline, CDR1 is MDHEN and CDR2 is SYDVKM. The CDR3: CASSPSGRANYGYTF. CDR3 coding DNA: TGTGCCAGCAGTCCATCAGGACGGGCTAACTATGGCTACACCTTC.

This clonotype came up many times. This chain joins TRBV6-1 and TRBJ2-7; 8 bases agree with TRBD2. V was pared by 4 bases and J by 6 bases, with 14 bases of the junction left unmatched. CDR1 and CDR2 from the germline V gene are MNHNS and SASEGT. This CDR3 is built from 16 residues. The CDR3 loop reads CASSVISGAGASEQYF. CDR3 DNA sequence: TGTGCCAGCAGTGTAATATCCGGAGCGGGAGCGAGCGAGCAGTACTTC.

The sample holds many counts of this clonotype. This chain joins TRBV28 and TRBJ2-6; 7 nucleotides line up with TRBD2. This CDR3 region has 19 residues. Trimming took 2 bases from V and 0 from J; bases not matched to a gene: 10. The germline V gene has CDR1 MDHEN and CDR2 SYDVKM. The CDR3 DNA is TGTGCCAGCAGTTTAAAGGCGGGAGCCCTGTTCTCTGGGGCCAACGTCCTGACTTTC. Its translation is CASSLKAGALFSGANVLTF.

This clonotype was counted at least ten times. The chain links TRBV29-1 to TRBJ2-3; 8 bases line up with TRBD2. Unmatched junction bases numbered 4, after V lost 7 bases and J lost 1 base. Germline V lookup: CDR1 SQVTM, CDR2 ANQGSEA. The CDR3 totals 13 residues. CDR3: CSANSGGTDTQYF. The CDR3 DNA reads TGCAGCGCAAATAGCGGGGGCACAGATACGCAGTATTTT.

This clonotype occurred many times. The chain combines TRBV12-3 or TRBV12-4 with TRBJ2-3, with D perhaps matching TRBD2 (6 bases). With 2 bases removed from V and 0 bases from J, the gap between germline ends came to 12 bases. The CDR3 length is 16 residues. The CDR3, as DNA: TGTGCCAGCAGTTTACGGGGCGGGGCTAGCACAGATACGCAGTATTTT. Residues: CASSLRGGASTDTQYF.

This clonotype was seen many times. The CDR3 here is CASSLDGTGGAKQYF. In DNA form, the CDR3 reads TGTGCCAGCAGTTTAGACGGGACAGGGGGCGCAAAGCAGTACTTC. This rearrangement joins TRBV28 to TRBJ2-7; TRBD1 agrees at 12 bases. Germline CDR1 reads MDHEN; CDR2 reads SYDVKM. The CDR3 loop spans 15 amino acids. V gave up 2 bases and J gave up 8 bases; unmatched junction bases: 7.

This clonotype was observed many times. The genes are TRBV29-1 and TRBJ1-2; D may be TRBD1 (5 bases). This CDR3 comprises 13 residues. Deletions cut 5 bases from V and 8 bases from J, with 18 bases between. CDR1 is SQVTM and CDR2 is ANQGSEA in the germline V gene. The CDR3 sequence is CSVPSLGRAGYTF. The CDR3 DNA reads as TGCAGCGTTCCCTCCCTGGGCAGGGCCGGCTACACCTTC.

This clonotype was recorded many times. The V and J genes are TRBV5-1 and TRBJ2-1; D is possibly TRBD2 (5 bases). The length of the CDR3 is 14 residues. V was clipped by 4 bases and J by 4 bases, with 12 bases between them. Germline CDR1 is SGHRS and CDR2 is YFSETQ. The CDR3 is CASSVLGGYNEQFF. DNA for the CDR3: TGCGCCAGCAGCGTTCTAGGAGGATACAATGAGCAGTTCTTC.

The sample holds many counts of this clonotype. DNA for the CDR3: TGTGCCAGCAACCCAGACCAGGGGTTCGGCGAGCAGTACTTC. Translating gives CASNPDQGFGEQYF. The J gene is TRBJ2-7, the V gene TRBV2; tentative D call: TRBD1 (6 bases). This CDR3 region has 14 residues. CDR1 and CDR2 from the germline V gene are SNHLY and FYNNEI. Trimming cost V 7 bases and J 6 bases, with 19 bases left between them.

In the case of this clonotype: A much larger clone sits a single nucleotide away, making a read error possible. The chain is built from TRBV30 and TRBJ2-7; TRBD1 aligns across 9 bases. CDR3 size: 13 residues. Per the germline V gene, CDR1 is GTSNPN and CDR2 is SVGIG (reference sequence). The trim removed 1 base at V and 5 bases at J, leaving 3 bases unmatched. Written as DNA, the CDR3 is TGTGCCTGGAGTGCAACAGGGGGCAACGAGCAGTACTTC. Translated, it gives CAWSATGGNEQYF.

The rearrangement joins TRBV18 to TRBJ2-1, with TRBD2 matching 15 bases. Germline values: CDR1 KGHSH, CDR2 LQKENI. This CDR3 comprises 18 residues. The junction had 4 bases not matched to a gene; V was cut back by 0 bases and J by 4 bases. The CDR3 sequence: CASSPPGLAGGQYNEQFF. Written as DNA, the CDR3 is TGTGCCAGCTCACCACCGGGACTAGCGGGAGGACAATACAATGAGCAGTTCTTC. Filled out from reference TRBV18 and TRBJ2-1, the complete variable domain reads NAGVMQNPRHLVRRRGQEARLRCSPMKGHSHVYWYRQLPEEGLKFMVYLQKENIIDESGMPKERFSAEFPKEGPSILRIQQVVRGDSAAYFCASSPPGLAGGQYNEQFFGPGTRLTVL.

Only a few counts were recorded for this clonotype. The chain is built from TRBV6-2 or TRBV6-3 and TRBJ1-1; D gene uncertain. The V gene's germline CDR1 is MNHEY and CDR2 SVGEGT. Trimming took off 8 bases at V and 9 bases at J, with 13 bases between the two ends. The CDR3 sequence is 11 residues long. CDR3 coding DNA: TGTGCCAGCCGACTAGGTGAGAAAGCTTTCTTT. It specifies CASRLGEKAFF.

V gene TRBV5-4 combines with J gene TRBJ2-5; D may be TRBD2 (5 bases). Per germline, CDR1 SGHNT and CDR2 YYREEE (reference sequence). The V end lost 0 bases, the J end lost 3 bases, and 9 bases lay between the germline ends. The CDR3 contains 14 residues. The chain's CDR3 is CASSLDGNEETQYF. The DNA for the CDR3 is TGTGCCAGCAGCTTGGACGGGAATGAAGAGACCCAGTACTTC.